This section outlines one T cell receptor (beta chain) sequence together with its context. Antigen specificity is unknown. The sample originates from a study of tumor-infiltrating lymphocytes in localized non-small cell lung cancer. Libraries were prepared by immunoSEQ multiplex PCR; TCRdb keeps only in-frame clonotypes and omits some of them. The repertoire holds 9,500 to 15,000 clones, 60% to 85% seen once, with over 3.5% in the top ten. V gave up 6 bases and J gave up 3 bases; unmatched junction bases: 1. This CDR3 is 13 amino acids long. The germline CDR1 and CDR2 sequences are MNHNS and SASEGT. Study results and limitations: No link was found between tumor T-cell fraction and recurrence-free survival. Higher tumor T cell infiltration than in uninvolved lung was supported by TCRbeta sequencing.

The gene calls are TRBV6-1 and TRBJ1-2; 10 nucleotides agree with TRBD1. The source material was lung tumor tissue. The receptor was derived from a human donor with non-small cell lung cancer. The CDR3 sequence: CASRGTGDYGYTF. The CDR3 coding sequence is TGTGCCAGCAGGGGGACAGGGGACTATGGCTACACCTTC.